This TCR beta chain was identified during a study of blood T cell repertoires in COVID-19. For the study at large: Sites in the United States, Italy and Spain provided acute and convalescent COVID-19 samples. T cells, B-cell-depleted T cells, or PBMCs provided the cDNA or gDNA that served as material.

CDR3 length: 16 residues. Unmatched junction bases numbered 5, after V lost 5 bases and J lost 3 bases. Looked up from germline, CDR1 is SEHNR and CDR2 is FQNEAQ (reference sequence). Generated by immunoSEQ multiplex PCR, the TCRdb table keeps only in-frame clones and is missing some. In the table there are tens of thousands of clones, 82% of which are singletons. V usage is TRBV7-9 and J usage is TRBJ2-3; the match to TRBD2 covers 13 bases. The sample was peripheral blood. The sequence came from a woman aged 60 to 75 with acute or convalescent COVID-19. CDR3 coding DNA: TGTGCCAGCAGCCTGGGACTAGCGGGACTTACAGATACGCAGTATTTT. Amino acid sequence: CASSLGLAGLTDTQYF.